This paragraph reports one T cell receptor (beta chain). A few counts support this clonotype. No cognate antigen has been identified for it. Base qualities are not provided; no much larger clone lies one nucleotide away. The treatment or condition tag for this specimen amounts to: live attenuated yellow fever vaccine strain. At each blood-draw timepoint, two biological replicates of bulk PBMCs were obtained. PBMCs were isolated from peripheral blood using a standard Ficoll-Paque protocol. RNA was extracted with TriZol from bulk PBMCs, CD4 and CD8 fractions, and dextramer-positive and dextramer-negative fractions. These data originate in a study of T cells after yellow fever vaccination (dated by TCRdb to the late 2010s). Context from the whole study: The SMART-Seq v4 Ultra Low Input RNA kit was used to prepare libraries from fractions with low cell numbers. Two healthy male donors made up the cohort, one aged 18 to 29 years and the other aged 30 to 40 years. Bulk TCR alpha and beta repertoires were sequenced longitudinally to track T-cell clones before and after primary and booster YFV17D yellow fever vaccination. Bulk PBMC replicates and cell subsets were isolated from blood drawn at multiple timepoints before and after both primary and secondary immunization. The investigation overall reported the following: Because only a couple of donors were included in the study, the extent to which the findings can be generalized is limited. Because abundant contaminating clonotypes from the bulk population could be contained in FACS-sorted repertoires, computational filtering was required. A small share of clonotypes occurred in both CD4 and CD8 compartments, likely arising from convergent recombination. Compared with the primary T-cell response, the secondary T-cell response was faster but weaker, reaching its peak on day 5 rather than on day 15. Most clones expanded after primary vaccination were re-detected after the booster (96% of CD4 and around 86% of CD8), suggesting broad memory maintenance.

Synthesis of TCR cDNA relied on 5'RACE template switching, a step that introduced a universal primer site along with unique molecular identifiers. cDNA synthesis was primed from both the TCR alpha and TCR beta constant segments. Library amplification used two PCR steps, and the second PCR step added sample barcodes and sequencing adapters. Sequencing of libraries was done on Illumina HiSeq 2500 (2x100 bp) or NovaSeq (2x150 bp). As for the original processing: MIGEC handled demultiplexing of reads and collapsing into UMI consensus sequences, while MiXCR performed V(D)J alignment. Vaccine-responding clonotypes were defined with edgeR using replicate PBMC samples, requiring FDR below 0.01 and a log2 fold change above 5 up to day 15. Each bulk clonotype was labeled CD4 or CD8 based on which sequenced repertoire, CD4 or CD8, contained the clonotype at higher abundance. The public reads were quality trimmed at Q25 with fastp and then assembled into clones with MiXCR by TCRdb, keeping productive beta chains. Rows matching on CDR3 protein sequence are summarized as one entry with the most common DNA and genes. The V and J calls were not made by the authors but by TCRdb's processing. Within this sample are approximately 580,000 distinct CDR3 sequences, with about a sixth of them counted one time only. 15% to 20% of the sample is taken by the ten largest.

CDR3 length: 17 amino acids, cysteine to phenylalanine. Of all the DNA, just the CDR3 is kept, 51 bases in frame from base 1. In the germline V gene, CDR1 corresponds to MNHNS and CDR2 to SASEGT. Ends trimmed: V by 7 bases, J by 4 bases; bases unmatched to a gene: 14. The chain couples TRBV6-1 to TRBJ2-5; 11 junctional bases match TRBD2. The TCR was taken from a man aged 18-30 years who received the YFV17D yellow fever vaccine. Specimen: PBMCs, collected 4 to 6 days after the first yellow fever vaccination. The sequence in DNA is TGTGCCAGCACCCCAGGGCTAGCGGGGGGCCCCATAGAGACCCAGTACTTC. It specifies CASTPGLAGGPIETQYF.